This entry lists 3 T cell receptor beta chains sequenced from one sample in a study of blood T cells in healthy people across ages. The second PCR ran roughly 6 to 11 cycles with a sample-barcoded 5' primer and J-beta primers. Each CDR3 protein is one row after TCRdb ran MiXCR on the 5' RACE reads. The data show under 700,000 distinct CDR3 sequences, approximately 25% seen once. These data also featured in a second study, about T cells of mothers and their children.

The specimen sequenced was blood. The receptor set was obtained from a boy aged 5-17 years in good health.

This chain joins TRBV5-1 and TRBJ2-5, with 9 bases that match TRBD2. This CDR3 is built from 15 residues. Trimming removed 5 bases from V and 4 bases from J; junction bases left unmatched: 9. Germline V gene lookup returns CDR1 SGHRS and CDR2 YFSETQ. In DNA, the CDR3 is TGCGCCAGCAGACGGGGGCTAGCGGGAACAGAGACCCAGTACTTC. Protein sequence: CASRRGLAGTETQYF.

The V gene is TRBV6-1, the J gene TRBJ1-2; D is uncertain. The V end lost 0 bases, the J end lost 3 bases, and 11 bases lay between the germline ends. This CDR3 has 15 amino acids. Germline values: CDR1 MNHNS, CDR2 SASEGT. CDR3 DNA sequence: TGTGCCAGCAGTGAAGCTACACGTATACACTATGGCTACACCTTC. Translating it yields CASSEATRIHYGYTF.

This clonotype was recorded many times. The V call is TRBV12-3 or TRBV12-4, the J call TRBJ2-7; TRBD2 matches 9 bases. V was pared by 5 bases and J by 3 bases, with 2 bases of the junction left unmatched. The CDR3 extends over 13 amino acids. The chain's CDR3 is CASSLSGGYEQYF. In DNA form, the CDR3 reads TGTGCCAGCAGTCTTAGCGGGGGCTACGAGCAGTACTTC.